The clone carrying this T cell receptor beta chain occurred a few times. Its antigen is unknown. This specimen belongs to a study of T cells in Graves' hyperthyroidism and ophthalmopathy. Overall study results and limits: Clonotypes that were expanded in thyroid above 0.001 mostly appeared in blood too.

TCR beta CDR3 regions were amplified from RNA. RT-PCR in the first round (using the HTBI primer set) targeted the TCR CDR3. Each CDR3 protein gets one entry after TCRdb re-called the multiplex PCR reads with MiXCR. The table records around 420,000 distinct CDR3 sequences, roughly 14% of them present only once. Germline values: CDR1 SGDLS, CDR2 YYNGEE. This CDR3 contains 17 residues. V lost 0 bases, J lost 3 bases, and 4 bases stayed unmatched. The TCR comes from a young woman with Graves' hyperthyroidism. Material for sequencing was blood. The V call is TRBV9, the J call TRBJ2-2; 11 bases align to TRBD1. The CDR3 DNA is TGTGCCAGCAGCGTAGGGACAGGGGGCGCGGACACCGGGGAGCTGTTTTTT. Translating it yields CASSVGTGGADTGELFF.